These 3 T cell receptor beta chains came from one sample sequenced in a study of T-cell reconstitution after alpha-beta-depleted transplantation in children. Construction of the TCRbeta library involved unique molecular identifiers. TCRdb redid the calling of the PCR reads with MiXCR, one entry per CDR3 protein. The table lists more than 40,000 distinct CDR3 sequences, 40% to 60% of them singletons. This sample comprised peripheral blood, obtained before TCRalphabeta/CD19-depleted stem cell transplant. The receptors shown here come from a boy under two years old with SCID, due to receive a stem cell transplant.

This clonotype was observed a few times. This chain uses TRBV18 with TRBJ2-6; tentative D call: TRBD1 (5 bases). V was cut by 6 bases and J by 0 bases, with 9 bases left in between. The germline gives CDR1 KGHSH, CDR2 LQKENI. CDR3 length: 15 amino acids. CDR3 amino acids: CASSAGASGANVLTF. CDR3 sequence (DNA): TGTGCCAGCTCGGCTGGGGCCTCTGGGGCCAACGTCCTGACTTTC.

This clonotype came up a few times. This sequence joins TRBV7-9 and TRBJ1-2, with D hard to call. Per germline, CDR1 SEHNR and CDR2 FQNEAQ (reference sequence). The CDR3 is 14 amino acids. Trimming pared 1 base from V and 4 bases from J, leaving 10 bases between. This chain's CDR3 is CASSLEVAAYGYTF. DNA for the CDR3: TGTGCCAGCAGCTTAGAAGTGGCAGCCTATGGCTACACCTTC.

The chain carries TRBV4-3 and TRBJ1-4; D is unclear. The CDR3 extends over 15 amino acids. Per germline, CDR1 LGHNA and CDR2 YSLEER. The V gene lost 1 base and the J gene lost 0 bases, with 6 bases spanning the gap. The CDR3: CASSQAVATNEKLFF. The CDR3 region has the DNA TGCGCCAGCAGCCAAGCGGTAGCAACTAATGAAAAACTGTTTTTT.